What follows is one T cell receptor (beta chain) and its context. The sample originates from a study of identifying expanded T cells in peripheral blood. Healthy donors had no documented immune events, such as infections, while sampled. Using immunoSEQ multiplex PCR, the repertoire was profiled, and TCRdb retains in-frame clones only, with some absent. The sample has roughly 63,000 clones, about four fifths seen once. The CDR3 totals 13 residues. Looked up from germline, CDR1 is SGHTA and CDR2 is FQGNSA. V lost 5 bases, J lost 8 bases, and 15 bases lay in between. The receptor comes from a person aged 18-70 years in good health. Material: blood. The rearrangement links TRBV7-2 to TRBJ1-2; D unclear. CDR3 residues: CASSRPEVGGYTF. The CDR3 nucleotides read TGTGCCAGCAGCCGTCCCGAGGTGGGAGGCTACACCTTC.